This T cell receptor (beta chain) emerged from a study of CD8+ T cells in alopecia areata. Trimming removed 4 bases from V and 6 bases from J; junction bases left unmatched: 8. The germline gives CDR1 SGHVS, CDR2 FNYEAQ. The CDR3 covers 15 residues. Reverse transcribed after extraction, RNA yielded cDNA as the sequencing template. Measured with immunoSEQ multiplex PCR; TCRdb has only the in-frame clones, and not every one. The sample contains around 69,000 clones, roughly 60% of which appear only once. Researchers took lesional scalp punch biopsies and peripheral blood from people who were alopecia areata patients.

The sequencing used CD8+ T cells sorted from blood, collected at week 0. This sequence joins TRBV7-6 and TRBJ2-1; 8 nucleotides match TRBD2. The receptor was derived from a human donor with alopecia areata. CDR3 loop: CASSSLAGGGNEQFF. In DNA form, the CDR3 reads TGTGCCAGCAGCTCCTTGGCGGGAGGCGGCAATGAGCAGTTCTTC.